The clone carrying this TCR beta chain was seen a few times. The antigen remains undetermined. This sample is drawn from a study of vaccination and CD4 T cells after COVID-19. Study summary: Typically, post-vaccine samples were obtained a median roughly 70 days after dose two, within a range of 14 to 241.

Germline trimming cut 0 bases from V and 5 bases from J; bases unmatched to any gene: 6. CDR1 MNHEY and CDR2 SVGEGT come from the germline V gene. This CDR3 is 17 amino acids long. The study sequenced cultured CD4+ T cell DNA using the Oncomine TCR Beta short-read assay. A single record per CDR3 protein comes from TCRdb applying MiXCR to the PCR reads. The sample contains about 18,000 distinct CDR3 sequences, about 42% of which appear only once. The sample's treatment: roughly 10-day PBMC culture with coronavirus spike peptide pools or control peptides (ViraFEST assay). Researchers reported culturing a few million PBMCs per well with approximately 10 IU/ml IL-2 and approximately 10 ug/ml peptide pools.

V gene TRBV6-2 or TRBV6-3 combines with J gene TRBJ1-6; 8 bases map to TRBD1. The TCR was taken from a human donor who had recovered from COVID-19. Sequences were derived from CD4+ T cells from blood, cultured in vitro, sampled before SARS-CoV-2 vaccination. The CDR3 region is CASSYSRTGRDNSPLHF. Here the CDR3 DNA reads TGTGCCAGCAGTTACTCCCGGACAGGGAGGGATAATTCACCCCTCCACTTT.